This TCR beta chain was recorded in a study of blood T cell repertoires in COVID-19. Clinical histories supplied by participants themselves formed the basis of cohort assignment. This table comes from immunoSEQ multiplex PCR, and its TCRdb copy is limited to in-frame clones, with some not included. The sample lists 300,000 to 400,000 clones; about 88% were seen once. Germline lookup yields CDR1 MDHEN and CDR2 SYDVKM. Trimming left V 6 bases short and J 1 base short, with 12 bases between. The CDR3 loop spans 14 amino acids. The sequence derives from a woman aged 25 to 45 who had recovered from COVID-19. What was sequenced was PBMCs or T cells enriched from blood (not recorded which). The chain is built from TRBV28 and TRBJ1-1; maybe TRBD1 (6 bases). Written as DNA, the CDR3 is TGTGCCAGCAGCACCTACAGGGAGAACACTGAAGCTTTCTTT. Its protein product is CASSTYRENTEAFF.